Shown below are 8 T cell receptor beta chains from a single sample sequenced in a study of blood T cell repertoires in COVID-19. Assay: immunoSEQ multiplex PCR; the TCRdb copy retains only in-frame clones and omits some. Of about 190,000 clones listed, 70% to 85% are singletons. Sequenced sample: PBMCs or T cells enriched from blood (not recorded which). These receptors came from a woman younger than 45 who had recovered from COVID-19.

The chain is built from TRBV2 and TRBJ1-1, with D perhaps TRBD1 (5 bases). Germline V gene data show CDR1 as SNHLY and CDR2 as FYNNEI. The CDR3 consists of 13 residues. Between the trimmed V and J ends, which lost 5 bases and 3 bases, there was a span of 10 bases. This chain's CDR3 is CASSRQLDTEAFF. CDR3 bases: TGTGCCAGCAGTAGACAGTTGGACACTGAAGCTTTCTTT.

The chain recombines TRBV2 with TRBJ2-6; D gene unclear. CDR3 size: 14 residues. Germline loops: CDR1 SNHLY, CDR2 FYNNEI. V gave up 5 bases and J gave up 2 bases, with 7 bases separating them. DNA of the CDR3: TGTGCCAGCAGTCCCCTAGCTGGGGCCAACGTCCTGACTTTC. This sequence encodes CASSPLAGANVLTF.

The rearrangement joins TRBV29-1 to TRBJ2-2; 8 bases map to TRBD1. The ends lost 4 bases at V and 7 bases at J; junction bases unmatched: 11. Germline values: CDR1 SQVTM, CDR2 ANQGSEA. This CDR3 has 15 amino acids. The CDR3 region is CSVVTGGQVNGELFF. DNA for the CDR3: TGCAGCGTTGTAACAGGGGGACAGGTTAACGGGGAGCTGTTTTTT.

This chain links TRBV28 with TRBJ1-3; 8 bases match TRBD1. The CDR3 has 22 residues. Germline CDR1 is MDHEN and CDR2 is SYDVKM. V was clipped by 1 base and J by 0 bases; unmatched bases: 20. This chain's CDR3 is CASSLSTSGGGPSLSSGNTIYF. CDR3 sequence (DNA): TGTGCCAGCAGTTTATCGACGTCAGGGGGCGGCCCATCTCTTAGCTCTGGAAACACCATATATTTT.

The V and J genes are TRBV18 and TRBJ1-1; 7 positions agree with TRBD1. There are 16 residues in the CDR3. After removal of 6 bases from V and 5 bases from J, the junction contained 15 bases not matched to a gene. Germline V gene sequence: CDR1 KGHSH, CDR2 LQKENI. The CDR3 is CASSPLDRVLSTEAFF. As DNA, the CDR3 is TGTGCCAGCTCGCCTCTAGACAGGGTCTTGAGTACTGAAGCTTTCTTT.

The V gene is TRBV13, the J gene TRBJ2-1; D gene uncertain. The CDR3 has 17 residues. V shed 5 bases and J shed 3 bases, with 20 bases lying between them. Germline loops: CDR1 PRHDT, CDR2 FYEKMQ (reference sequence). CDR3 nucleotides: TGTGCCAGCAGCCCCGCCGAGAAGCTAGATTACTACAATGAGCAGTTCTTC. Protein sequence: CASSPAEKLDYYNEQFF.

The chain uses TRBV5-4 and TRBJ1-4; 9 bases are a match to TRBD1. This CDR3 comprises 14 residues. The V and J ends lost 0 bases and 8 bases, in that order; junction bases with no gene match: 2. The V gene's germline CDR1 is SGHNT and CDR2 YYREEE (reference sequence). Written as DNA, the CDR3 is TGTGCCAGCAGCTTGGGGACAGGGGAAGAAAAACTGTTTTTT. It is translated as CASSLGTGEEKLFF.

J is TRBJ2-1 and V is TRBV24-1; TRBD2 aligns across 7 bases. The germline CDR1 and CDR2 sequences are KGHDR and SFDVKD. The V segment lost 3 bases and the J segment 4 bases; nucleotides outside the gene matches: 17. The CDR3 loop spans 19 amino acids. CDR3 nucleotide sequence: TGTGCCACCAGTGATACCCGGCGGGATCTAGCGGCAAGGTACAATGAGCAGTTCTTC. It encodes CATSDTRRDLAARYNEQFF.